This T cell receptor beta chain was retrieved from a study of blood T cell repertoires in COVID-19. Across the study: Acute and convalescent COVID-19 specimens originated in the United States, Italy and Spain.

V dropped 3 bases and J dropped 4 bases, with 6 bases sitting between them. CDR1 MGHRA and CDR2 YSYEKL come from the germline V gene. The CDR3 contains 12 residues. Per the original data handling: Cell counts per sample came from amplifying reference gene primers. TCRdb's copy holds only in-frame clones and misses some; the assay was immunoSEQ multiplex PCR. V and J calls and clone size are copied from that table; D and trimming were computed from the DNA. Among around 200,000 clones listed, about nine tenths were seen once. This rearrangement joins TRBV4-1 to TRBJ1-2; a weak D match, TRBD1 (5 bases). The sequenced sample consisted of peripheral blood. The sequence was obtained from a man in his 70s with active or convalescent COVID-19. CDR3 amino acids: CASSQQGYGYTF. CDR3 nucleotide sequence: TGCGCCAGCAGCCAGCAGGGCTATGGCTACACCTTC.